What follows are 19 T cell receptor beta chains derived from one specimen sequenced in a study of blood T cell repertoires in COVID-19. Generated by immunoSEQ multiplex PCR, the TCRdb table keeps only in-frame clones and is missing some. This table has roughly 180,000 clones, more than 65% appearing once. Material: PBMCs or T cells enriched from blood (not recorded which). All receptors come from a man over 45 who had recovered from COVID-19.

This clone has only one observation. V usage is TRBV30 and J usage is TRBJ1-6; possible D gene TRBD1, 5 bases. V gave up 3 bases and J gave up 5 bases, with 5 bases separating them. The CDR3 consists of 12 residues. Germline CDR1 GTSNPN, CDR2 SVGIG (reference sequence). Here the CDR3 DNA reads TGTGCCTGGAGACAGGATAATTCACCCCTCCACTTT. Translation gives CAWRQDNSPLHF.

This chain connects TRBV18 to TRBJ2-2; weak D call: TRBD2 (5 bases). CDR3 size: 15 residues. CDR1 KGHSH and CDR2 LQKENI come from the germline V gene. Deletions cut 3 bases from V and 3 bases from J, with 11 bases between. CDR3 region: CASSPGVMDTGELFF. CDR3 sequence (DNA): TGTGCCAGCTCACCCGGGGTCATGGACACCGGGGAGCTGTTTTTT.

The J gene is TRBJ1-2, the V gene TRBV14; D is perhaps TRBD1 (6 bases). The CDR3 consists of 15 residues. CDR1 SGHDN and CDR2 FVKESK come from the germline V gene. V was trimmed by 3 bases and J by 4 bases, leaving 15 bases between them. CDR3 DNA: TGTGCCAGCAGCCAGGGGGCGACGACATCCTATGGCTACACCTTC. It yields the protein CASSQGATTSYGYTF.

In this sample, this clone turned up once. In DNA, the CDR3 is TGTGCCAGCAGACGAGGGGGGGCCATGAACACTGAAGCTTTCTTT. The encoded protein is CASRRGGAMNTEAFF. This rearrangement joins TRBV3-1 (or the pseudogene TRBV3-2) to TRBJ1-1; D is perhaps TRBD1 (6 bases). The CDR3 length is 15 residues. Looked up from germline, CDR1 is LGHDT and CDR2 is YNNKEL (reference sequence). V was shortened by 6 bases and J by 0 bases, with 14 bases between the two germline ends.

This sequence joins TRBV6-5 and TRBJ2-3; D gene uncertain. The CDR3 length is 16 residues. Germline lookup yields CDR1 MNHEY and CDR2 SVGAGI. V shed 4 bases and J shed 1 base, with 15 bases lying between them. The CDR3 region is CASSSPLLLRTDTQYF. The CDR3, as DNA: TGTGCCAGCAGTTCCCCTTTGCTTCTACGCACAGATACGCAGTATTTT.

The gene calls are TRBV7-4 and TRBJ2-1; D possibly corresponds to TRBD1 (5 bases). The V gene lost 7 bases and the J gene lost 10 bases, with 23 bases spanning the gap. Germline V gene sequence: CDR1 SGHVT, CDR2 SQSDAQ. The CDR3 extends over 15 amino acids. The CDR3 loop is CASNPYEGRAKEQFF. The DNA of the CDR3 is TGTGCCAGCAACCCCTACGAAGGCAGGGCGAAGGAGCAGTTCTTC.

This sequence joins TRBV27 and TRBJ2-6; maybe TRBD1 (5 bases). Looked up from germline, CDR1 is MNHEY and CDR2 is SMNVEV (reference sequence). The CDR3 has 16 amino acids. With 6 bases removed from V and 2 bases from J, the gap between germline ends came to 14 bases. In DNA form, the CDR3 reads TGTGCCAGCAGCTTCTATAGGGGCCCTGGGGCCAACGTCCTGACTTTC. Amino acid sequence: CASSFYRGPGANVLTF.

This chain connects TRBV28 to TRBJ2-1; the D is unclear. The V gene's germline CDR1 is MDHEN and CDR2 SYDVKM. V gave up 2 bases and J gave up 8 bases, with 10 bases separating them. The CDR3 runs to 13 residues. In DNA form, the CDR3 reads TGTGCCAGCAGTTTACTAGTGAGTCATGAGCAGTTCTTC. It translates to CASSLLVSHEQFF.

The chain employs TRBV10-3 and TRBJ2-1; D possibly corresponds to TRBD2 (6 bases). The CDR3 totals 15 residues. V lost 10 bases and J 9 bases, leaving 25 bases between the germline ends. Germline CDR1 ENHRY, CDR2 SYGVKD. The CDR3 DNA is TGTGCCACCGCCCCGGGACTGGGATCGTGGGGTGAGCAGTTCTTC. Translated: CATAPGLGSWGEQFF.

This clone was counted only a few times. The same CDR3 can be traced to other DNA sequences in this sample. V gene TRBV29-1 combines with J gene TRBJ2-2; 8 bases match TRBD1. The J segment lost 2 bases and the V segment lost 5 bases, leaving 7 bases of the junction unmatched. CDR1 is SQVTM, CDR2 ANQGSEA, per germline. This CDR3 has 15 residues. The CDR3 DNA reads TGCAGCGTTACGACCGGGACAGGAAACACCGGGGAGCTGTTTTTT. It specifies CSVTTGTGNTGELFF.

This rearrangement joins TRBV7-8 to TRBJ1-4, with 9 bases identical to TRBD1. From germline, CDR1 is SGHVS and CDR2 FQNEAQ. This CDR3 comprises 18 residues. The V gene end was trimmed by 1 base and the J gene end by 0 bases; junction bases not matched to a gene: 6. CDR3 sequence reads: CASSLGTGGRATNEKLFF. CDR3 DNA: TGTGCCAGCAGCTTAGGTACAGGGGGCCGGGCAACTAATGAAAAACTGTTTTTT. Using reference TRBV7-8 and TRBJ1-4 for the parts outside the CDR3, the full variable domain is GAGVSQSPRYKVAKRGQDVALRCDPISGHVSLFWYQQALGQGPEFLTYFQNEAQLDKSGLPSDRFFAERPEGSVSTLKIQRTQQEDSAVYLCASSLGTGGRATNEKLFFGSGTQLSVL.

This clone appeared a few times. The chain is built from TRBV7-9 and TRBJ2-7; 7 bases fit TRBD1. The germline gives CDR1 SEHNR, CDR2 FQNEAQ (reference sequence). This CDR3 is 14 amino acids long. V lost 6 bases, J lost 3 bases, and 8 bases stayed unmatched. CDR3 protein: CASRRRDSFYEQYF. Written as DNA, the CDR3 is TGTGCCAGCAGGCGTCGGGACAGTTTCTACGAGCAGTACTTC.

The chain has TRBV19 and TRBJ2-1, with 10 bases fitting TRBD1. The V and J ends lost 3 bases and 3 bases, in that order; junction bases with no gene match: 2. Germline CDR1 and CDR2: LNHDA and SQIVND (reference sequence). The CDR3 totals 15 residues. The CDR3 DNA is TGTGCCAGTAGTATGGACAGGGGGTTCTACAATGAGCAGTTCTTC. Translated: CASSMDRGFYNEQFF.

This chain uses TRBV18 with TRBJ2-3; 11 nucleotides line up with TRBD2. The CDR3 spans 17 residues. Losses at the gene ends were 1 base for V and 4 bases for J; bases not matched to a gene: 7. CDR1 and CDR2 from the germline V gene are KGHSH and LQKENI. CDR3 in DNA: TGTGCCAGCTCACCACTAAAGACTAGCGGGAAGGCAGATACGCAGTATTTT. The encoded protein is CASSPLKTSGKADTQYF. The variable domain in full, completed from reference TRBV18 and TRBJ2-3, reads NAGVMQNPRHLVRRRGQEARLRCSPMKGHSHVYWYRQLPEEGLKFMVYLQKENIIDESGMPKERFSAEFPKEGPSILRIQQVVRGDSAAYFCASSPLKTSGKADTQYFGPGTRLTVL.

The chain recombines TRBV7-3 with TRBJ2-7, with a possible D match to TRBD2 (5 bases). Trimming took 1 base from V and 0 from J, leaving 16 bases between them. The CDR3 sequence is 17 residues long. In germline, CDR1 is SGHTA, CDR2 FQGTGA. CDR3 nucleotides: TGTGCCAGCAGCTTAAAAACTGGGAGTCCCCTCTCCTACGAGCAGTACTTC. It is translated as CASSLKTGSPLSYEQYF.

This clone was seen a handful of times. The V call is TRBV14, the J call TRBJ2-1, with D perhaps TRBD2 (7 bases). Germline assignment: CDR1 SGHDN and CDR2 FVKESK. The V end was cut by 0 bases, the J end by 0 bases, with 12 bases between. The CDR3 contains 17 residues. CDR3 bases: TGTGCCAGCAGCCAAGATACTGGGGGGGCCTCCTACAATGAGCAGTTCTTC. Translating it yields CASSQDTGGASYNEQFF.

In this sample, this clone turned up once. The CDR3 DNA sequence: TGTGCCAGCAGCCCCCCCCAGGAGACCCAGTACTTC. This gives the protein CASSPPQETQYF. The rearrangement uses TRBV25-1 and TRBJ2-5; the D is unclear. Germline values: CDR1 MGHDK, CDR2 SYGVNS. V was shortened by 6 bases and J by 5 bases, with 10 bases between the two germline ends. The CDR3 sequence is 12 residues long.

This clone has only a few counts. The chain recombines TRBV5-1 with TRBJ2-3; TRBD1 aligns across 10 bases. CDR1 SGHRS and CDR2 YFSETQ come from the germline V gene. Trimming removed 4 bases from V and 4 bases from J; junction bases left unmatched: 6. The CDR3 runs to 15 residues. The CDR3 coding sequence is TGCGCCAGCAGCCCGACAGGGGGCAACGCAGATACGCAGTATTTT. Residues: CASSPTGGNADTQYF.

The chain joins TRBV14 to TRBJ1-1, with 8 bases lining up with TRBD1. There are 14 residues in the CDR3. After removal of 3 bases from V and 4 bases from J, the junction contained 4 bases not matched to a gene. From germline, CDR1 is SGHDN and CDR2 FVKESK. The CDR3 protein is CASSQDRVGTEAFF. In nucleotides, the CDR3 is TGTGCCAGCAGCCAGGACAGGGTGGGCACTGAAGCTTTCTTT.